These 21 T cell receptor beta chains originate from one sample sequenced in a study of CD8 T cells in ankylosing spondylitis. TCRdb passed the 5' RACE reads through MiXCR, listing each CDR3 protein once. The table records about 160,000 distinct CDR3 sequences, roughly 18% of them present only once. Sequencing was performed on blood, either unsorted or a sorted T cell fraction (not recorded which). The source of these receptors is a male donor with ankylosing spondylitis or in good health (not recorded which).

This clonotype was recorded at least ten times. V usage is TRBV25-1 and J usage is TRBJ2-3; D is undetermined. Trimming stripped 3 bases from V and 5 bases from J, with 9 bases between. Germline V gives CDR1 MGHDK, CDR2 SYGVNS. The CDR3 runs to 13 residues. The CDR3 region is CASSDYRRDTQYF. Here the CDR3 DNA reads TGTGCCAGCAGTGACTACCGACGAGATACGCAGTATTTT. Full variable domain (outside the CDR3, taken from reference TRBV25-1 and TRBJ2-3): EADIYQTPRYLVIGTGKKITLECSQTMGHDKMYWYQQDPGMELHLIHYSYGVNSTEKGDLSSESTVSRIRTEHFPLTLESARPSHTSQYLCASSDYRRDTQYFGPGTRLTVL.

This clonotype was seen many times. The J gene is TRBJ2-7, the V gene TRBV20-1; no reliable D call. The germline CDR1 and CDR2 sequences are DFQATT and SNEGSKA (reference sequence). The CDR3 length is 12 residues. V shed 0 bases and J shed 9 bases, with 12 bases lying between them. The CDR3 loop reads CSARDPAAMQYF. The CDR3 nucleotides are TGCAGTGCTAGAGATCCCGCCGCAATGCAGTACTTC.

This clonotype was observed many times. The chain joins TRBV6-5 to TRBJ1-2, with D possibly matching TRBD1 (6 bases). The germline V gene encodes CDR1 MNHEY and CDR2 SVGAGI. The V end lost 3 bases, the J end lost 2 bases, and 13 bases lay between the germline ends. This CDR3 is 15 amino acids long. The CDR3 region has the DNA TGTGCCAGCAGTTATACAGGGAGGGGGAACTATGGCTACACCTTC. This encodes CASSYTGRGNYGYTF.

This clonotype was detected only a few times. The chain has TRBV28 and TRBJ1-2, with 7 bases that match TRBD1. Trimming at V came to 3 bases and at J to 1 base, leaving 20 bases not matched to a gene. This CDR3 is built from 20 residues. Looked up from germline, CDR1 is MDHEN and CDR2 is SYDVKM. The CDR3 DNA reads as TGTGCCAGCAGTTTGCAGCCCGGGACAGAGATATCCCCTGATAACTATGGCTACACCTTC. Amino acid sequence: CASSLQPGTEISPDNYGYTF.

V gene TRBV11-1 combines with J gene TRBJ2-1, with 11 bases lining up with TRBD2. J was trimmed by 2 bases and V by 11 bases; bases with no gene match: 8. There are 15 residues in the CDR3. In germline, CDR1 is SGHAT, CDR2 FQDESV (reference sequence). The CDR3: CAWGLAGGTYNEQFF. CDR3 coding DNA: TGTGCCTGGGGCTTAGCGGGAGGGACCTACAATGAGCAGTTCTTC.

This clonotype occurred once. The CDR3 loop reads CSVKNQDRSTDTQYF. The CDR3 DNA reads TGCAGTGTAAAAAACCAGGACAGGAGCACAGATACGCAGTATTTT. This chain links TRBV20-1 with TRBJ2-3; 7 bases agree with TRBD1. The CDR3 contains 15 residues. V was pared by 7 bases and J by 0 bases, with 10 bases of the junction left unmatched. From germline, CDR1 is DFQATT and CDR2 SNEGSKA (reference sequence).

The V and J genes are TRBV28 and TRBJ2-2; D is uncertain. The CDR3 is 15 residues long. V was pared by 5 bases and J by 0 bases, with 10 bases between. Germline V lookup: CDR1 MDHEN, CDR2 SYDVKM. CDR3 loop: CASSIRRSNTGELFF. The CDR3 region has the DNA TGTGCCAGCAGTATCAGGAGATCGAACACCGGGGAGCTGTTTTTT. Together with reference TRBV28 and TRBJ2-2, the CDR3 gives the full variable domain: DVKVTQSSRYLVKRTGEKVFLECVQDMDHENMFWYRQDPGLGLRLIYFSYDVKMKEKGDIPEGYSVSREKKERFSLILESASTNQTSMYLCASSIRRSNTGELFFGEGSRLTVL.

The chain has TRBV10-3 and TRBJ1-5; the D is unclear. The CDR3 totals 13 residues. The V gene lost 8 bases and the J gene lost 1 base, with 9 bases spanning the gap. Germline V lookup: CDR1 ENHRY, CDR2 SYGVKD. The CDR3 spells CAIAAGSNQPQHF. CDR3 sequence (DNA): TGTGCCATCGCCGCCGGGAGCAATCAGCCCCAGCATTTT.

This clonotype showed up many times. In nucleotides, the CDR3 is TGTGCCAGCAGGATAAGCGGGAGCTCCTACGAGCAGTACTTC. This codes for CASRISGSSYEQYF. The chain recombines TRBV12-3 or TRBV12-4 with TRBJ2-7, with 8 bases identical to TRBD2. The CDR3 sequence is 14 residues long. With 6 bases clipped from V and 0 bases from J, the junction kept 4 bases outside the gene matches.

V usage is TRBV28 and J usage is TRBJ1-2; D remains ambiguous. V dropped 3 bases and J dropped 8 bases, with 7 bases sitting between them. The germline CDR1 and CDR2 sequences are MDHEN and SYDVKM. The CDR3 runs to 11 residues. CDR3 residues: CASSFTGGYTF. CDR3 DNA sequence: TGTGCCAGCAGTTTCACTGGGGGCTACACCTTC.

This clonotype was recorded a few times. This rearrangement joins TRBV5-4 to TRBJ2-1; a weak D match, TRBD1 (7 bases). CDR1 SGHNT and CDR2 YYREEE come from the germline V gene (reference sequence). The CDR3 runs 15 residues. Trimming cost V 3 bases and J 2 bases, with 12 bases left between them. CDR3 in DNA: TGTGCCAGCAGCTCCGGAGGGACAGCCTACAATGAGCAGTTCTTC. This translates into CASSSGGTAYNEQFF.

This clonotype was recorded a few times. The J gene is TRBJ2-7, the V gene TRBV28; D is uncertain. Germline V lookup: CDR1 MDHEN, CDR2 SYDVKM. This CDR3 contains 11 residues. V lost 8 bases and J 2 bases, leaving 7 bases between the germline ends. In DNA form, the CDR3 reads TGTGCCAGCGGACCCGCCTACGAGCAGTACTTC. This sequence encodes CASGPAYEQYF.

This clonotype has at least ten counts. This CDR3 reads CASSQREGSNQPQHF. For the CDR3, the DNA is TGTGCCAGCAGTCAGAGGGAAGGTAGCAATCAGCCCCAGCATTTT. V usage is TRBV12-3 or TRBV12-4 and J usage is TRBJ1-5; no definite D call. The CDR3 runs 15 residues. V was pared by 5 bases and J by 0 bases, with 11 bases between.

The sample holds a few counts of this clonotype. The V call is TRBV6-5, the J call TRBJ2-7, with 7 bases matching TRBD2. The CDR3 spans 15 residues. Trimming at V came to 0 bases and at J to 3 bases, leaving 5 bases not matched to a gene. The germline V gene encodes CDR1 MNHEY and CDR2 SVGAGI. In nucleotides, the CDR3 is TGTGCCAGCAGTTACTCGACAAGCGGGATCTACGAGCAGTACTTC. Amino acid sequence: CASSYSTSGIYEQYF.

This clonotype was observed many times. The V and J genes are TRBV5-1 and TRBJ2-5, with TRBD2 matching over 11 bases. Trimming took 4 bases from V and 4 from J; bases not matched to a gene: 6. Germline loops: CDR1 SGHRS, CDR2 YFSETQ. CDR3 length equals 15 residues. The CDR3, as DNA: TGCGCCAGCAGCGAGGGGACTAGCGGCCCAGAGACCCAGTACTTC. Amino acids: CASSEGTSGPETQYF.

The chain is built from TRBV14 and TRBJ2-5; D may be TRBD2 (6 bases). V lost 3 bases, J lost 5 bases, and 25 bases lay in between. Germline CDR1 and CDR2: SGHDN and FVKESK. The CDR3 is made up of 18 amino acids. CDR3 loop: CASSHLKRASVIWETQYF. CDR3 DNA: TGTGCCAGCAGCCACCTCAAAAGAGCTAGCGTGATATGGGAGACCCAGTACTTC.

This clonotype was detected ten times or more. The rearrangement links TRBV24-1 to TRBJ2-4; unclear D gene. The V gene lost 2 bases and the J gene lost 0 bases, with 4 bases spanning the gap. This CDR3 comprises 14 residues. CDR1 and CDR2 from the germline V gene are KGHDR and SFDVKD. The CDR3 reads CATSDWGAKNIQYF. The CDR3 DNA reads as TGTGCCACCAGTGATTGGGGAGCCAAAAACATTCAGTACTTC.

At least ten counts were recorded for this clonotype. The V call is TRBV12-3 or TRBV12-4, the J call TRBJ1-5; 7 bases are a match to TRBD1. Trimming at V came to 5 bases and at J to 4 bases, leaving 5 bases not matched to a gene. The length of the CDR3 is 14 residues. CDR3 residues: CASSLTGVNQPQHF. The CDR3, as DNA: TGTGCCAGCAGTCTAACAGGGGTTAATCAGCCCCAGCATTTT.

The gene calls are TRBV7-7 and TRBJ2-7; D tentatively fits TRBD1 or TRBD2 (6 bases each). In germline, CDR1 is SSHAT, CDR2 FNYEAQ (reference sequence). CDR3 length: 13 amino acids. V lost 5 bases to trimming and J lost 6 bases, with 14 bases between them. The CDR3 DNA is TGTGCCAGCAGCCCGGGCGAGGGGGGCGAGCAGTACTTC. It yields the protein CASSPGEGGEQYF.

As concerns this clonotype: In this CDR3 the conserved last residue, phenylalanine or tryptophan, is missing, so a read error is likely. The chain combines TRBV30 with TRBJ2-2, with D unclear. This CDR3 region has 13 residues. Trimming took 2 bases from V and 3 from J, leaving 7 bases between them. The germline V gene has CDR1 GTSNPN and CDR2 SVGIG (reference sequence). DNA for the CDR3: TGTGCCTGGAGTTTTGGGGACACCGGGGAGCTGTTTTGT. Protein product: CAWSFGDTGELFC.

This clonotype was counted many times. The gene calls are TRBV7-8 and TRBJ2-2; D unclear. Trimming took off 3 bases at V and 5 bases at J, with 10 bases between the two ends. The CDR3 extends over 14 amino acids. Germline lookup yields CDR1 SGHVS and CDR2 FQNEAQ. CDR3 region: CASSLSLRTGELFF. The DNA of the CDR3 is TGTGCCAGCAGCTTGTCCCTCAGAACCGGGGAGCTGTTTTTT.